This T cell receptor (beta chain) was sequenced for a study of CD8 T cells in Susac syndrome. Notes on the study in general: Expansion of clones was not seen in the CD4+ T cell repertoires of Susac syndrome.

Details on this clonotype: The antigen is not known.

It was with random hexamers that 0.5 to 1 ug RNA was reverse transcribed. One entry per CDR3 protein, called by TCRdb with MiXCR from the immunoSEQ multiplex PCR reads. Here the sample spans around 200,000 distinct CDR3 sequences, just under 95% being singletons. V was clipped by 0 bases and J by 9 bases; unmatched bases: 8. CDR1 LGHNA and CDR2 YSLEER come from the germline V gene. The CDR3 extends over 16 amino acids. This TCR came from a human donor with Susac syndrome. The rearrangement joins TRBV4-3 to TRBJ2-1; TRBD2 matches 10 bases. The source material was CD4+ T cells from PBMCs. CDR3 in amino acids: CASSQDLSAGGFEQFF. CDR3 DNA sequence: TGCGCCAGCAGCCAAGATCTCTCAGCGGGAGGGTTTGAGCAGTTCTTC.